This TCR beta chain was sequenced for a study of tumor-infiltrating lymphocytes in primary liver carcinoma. cDNA specific to TCR beta was made from around 530 ng of total RNA, with a constant-region primer employed for priming. Generation of the TCR beta libraries relied on three nested multiplex PCR rounds using slightly modified ARM-PCR. Researchers ran the first two PCR rounds for ten to eleven cycles each with TRBV1-TRBV30 forward primers and a C-beta reverse primer. Using its own MiXCR run on the multiplex PCR reads, TCRdb lists one record per CDR3 protein. The sample carries 90,000 to 110,000 distinct CDR3 sequences, approximately 82% recorded once. Germline assignment: CDR1 SQVTM and CDR2 ANQGSEA. The CDR3 covers 12 residues. Comments on this clonotype: Its antigen is still unknown. An end of the junction does not agree with germline; a read error may underlie this.

Scientists recovered RNA and DNA together from roughly 18-30 mg of unsorted bulk tissue. Broader study findings: Significantly larger top-250-clone fractions were found in tumors than in blood (p = 0.039). Researchers report that only about 7.5-25% of top clones turned up in all five tumor regions. Tumor-adjacent and tumor-blood pairs displayed less overlap than did pairs of tumor regions.

Sequences were obtained from liver tumor tissue from sampling region 3. Subset described: tumor region T3, left-lateral pole. This chain joins TRBV29-1 and TRBJ2-5; no clear D gene. This receptor was obtained from a man aged 35-49 years with primary liver carcinoma and hepatitis B virus infection. CDR3 in DNA: TGCGGCGTTGGGGTTTCCGCTGAGACCCAGTACTTC. Residues: CGVGVSAETQYF.